The 27 T cell receptor beta chains given below trace back to one sample, sequenced in a study of cytomegalovirus exposure and HLA in healthy donors. The PCR was carried out with 60 Vbeta primers and 13 Jbeta primers. Assay: immunoSEQ multiplex PCR; the TCRdb copy retains only in-frame clones and omits some. Of about 120,000 clones detected, 74% appear once; the ten largest clones hold approximately 2.2%. Material for sequencing was PBMCs. The receptors were sampled from a human donor in good health.

The chain links TRBV19 to TRBJ2-7; TRBD1 matches 9 bases. The V segment lost 7 bases and the J segment 3 bases; nucleotides outside the gene matches: 4. The CDR3 is 13 residues long. Germline V gene lookup returns CDR1 LNHDA and CDR2 SQIVND (reference sequence). The CDR3 loop is CASKGTGSYEQYF. CDR3 DNA sequence: TGTGCCAGTAAGGGGACAGGGAGCTACGAGCAGTACTTC.

The V call is TRBV7-8, the J call TRBJ2-7; 10 bases agree with TRBD2. Trimming removed 4 bases from V and 6 bases from J; junction bases left unmatched: 15. The length of the CDR3 is 17 residues. Germline V gives CDR1 SGHVS, CDR2 FQNEAQ. In nucleotides, the CDR3 is TGTGCCAGCAGCTCAAACATCATAAGTAGCGGGGGGAGCGAGCAGTACTTC. It is translated as CASSSNIISSGGSEQYF.

The chain is built from TRBV27 and TRBJ2-1; D perhaps matches TRBD2 (6 bases). Germline V gene sequence: CDR1 MNHEY, CDR2 SMNVEV (reference sequence). Between the trimmed V and J ends, which lost 6 bases and 3 bases, there was a span of 15 bases. This CDR3 spans 15 amino acids. The CDR3 nucleotides are TGTGCCAGCAGGGTATTGGGAGCGGGCTACAATGAGCAGTTCTTC. Encoded protein: CASRVLGAGYNEQFF.

This chain uses TRBV5-1 with TRBJ1-3; D is unclear. V dropped 0 bases and J dropped 4 bases, with 8 bases sitting between them. Germline V gene sequence: CDR1 SGHRS, CDR2 YFSETQ. The CDR3 consists of 14 residues. This CDR3 is CASSLGQQGNTIYF. CDR3 DNA sequence: TGCGCCAGCAGCTTGGGGCAACAGGGAAACACCATATATTTT.

The DNA for the CDR3 is TGTGCCAGCAGGAGACGGGAGGGCCGGCCCGGGGAGCTGTTTTTT. Encoded protein: CASRRREGRPGELFF. This sequence joins TRBV7-8 and TRBJ2-2, with 8 bases aligning to TRBD2. The CDR3 consists of 15 residues. Unmatched junction bases numbered 9, after V lost 6 bases and J lost 6 bases. Looked up from germline, CDR1 is SGHVS and CDR2 is FQNEAQ.

CDR3: CASIPTTARNTEAFF. The CDR3 nucleotides read TGTGCCAGCATTCCAACGACAGCGAGGAACACTGAAGCTTTCTTT. The chain combines TRBV6-5 with TRBJ1-1, with D perhaps TRBD1 (5 bases). The V gene lost 7 bases and the J gene lost 1 base, with 16 bases spanning the gap. The CDR3 is 15 amino acids. Germline CDR1 is MNHEY and CDR2 is SVGAGI.

CDR3 sequence (DNA): TGTGCCAGCAGTTTGGGGGGAGCGGGGTTATACTACGAGCAGTACTTC. Amino acid sequence: CASSLGGAGLYYEQYF. The rearrangement uses TRBV28 and TRBJ2-7; 7 bases fit TRBD2. Germline loops: CDR1 MDHEN, CDR2 SYDVKM. This CDR3 comprises 16 residues. With V trimmed by 3 bases and J by 3 bases, 11 bases remained unmatched.

Only a few counts were recorded for this clone. V usage is TRBV27 and J usage is TRBJ1-5; D perhaps matches TRBD1 (5 bases). Looked up from germline, CDR1 is MNHEY and CDR2 is SMNVEV (reference sequence). This CDR3 is built from 17 residues. V dropped 6 bases and J dropped 2 bases, with 20 bases sitting between them. The chain's CDR3 is CASSPISGIVGNQPQHF. CDR3 nucleotides: TGTGCCAGCAGCCCTATCTCAGGGATCGTTGGCAATCAGCCCCAGCATTTT.

This rearrangement joins TRBV5-5 to TRBJ2-2, with 9 nucleotides matching TRBD1. The CDR3 is made up of 18 amino acids. The germline gives CDR1 SGHKS, CDR2 YYEKEE (reference sequence). Losses at the gene ends were 5 bases for V and 4 bases for J; bases not matched to a gene: 15. The CDR3 loop is CASSYLPGQGFGTGELFF. CDR3 in DNA: TGTGCCAGCAGTTATCTTCCGGGACAGGGTTTCGGCACCGGGGAGCTGTTTTTT.

This clone was seen only a few times. The chain joins TRBV18 to TRBJ1-6; maybe TRBD1 (5 bases). Trimming shortened V by 6 bases and J by 11 bases, and 20 bases separated the two germline ends. In germline, CDR1 is KGHSH, CDR2 LQKENI. This CDR3 comprises 15 residues. DNA of the CDR3: TGTGCCAGCTCCCCTCCTAGGGGTAGTGTTACACCCCTCCACTTT. It codes for CASSPPRGSVTPLHF.

This chain links TRBV28 with TRBJ2-7; weak D call: TRBD1 (6 bases). Germline values: CDR1 MDHEN, CDR2 SYDVKM. V lost 8 bases and J 3 bases, leaving 14 bases between the germline ends. CDR3 length: 13 amino acids. The CDR3 region has the DNA TGTGCCAGCGAGGCCGGACAGTACTACGAGCAGTACTTC. It specifies CASEAGQYYEQYF.

This chain connects TRBV4-1 to TRBJ2-3, with TRBD2 identical over 8 bases. V gave up 0 bases and J gave up 2 bases; unmatched junction bases: 7. Germline V CDR1 and CDR2: MGHRA, YSYEKL. The CDR3 is made up of 17 amino acids. CDR3: CASSQDGAGGSTDTQYF. The DNA of the CDR3 is TGCGCCAGCAGCCAAGATGGGGCGGGGGGATCCACAGATACGCAGTATTTT.

The genes are TRBV29-1 and TRBJ2-1, with 8 nucleotides matching TRBD2. Germline V gene sequence: CDR1 SQVTM, CDR2 ANQGSEA. Trimming removed 7 bases from V and 5 bases from J; junction bases left unmatched: 10. This CDR3 contains 14 residues. DNA for the CDR3: TGCAGCGCCCGGGGGGGCCTGTGGGACAATGAGCAGTTCTTC. Translation: CSARGGLWDNEQFF.

This clone was counted only a few times. The chain recombines TRBV5-4 with TRBJ2-3; tentative D call: TRBD1 (6 bases). Trimming removed 4 bases from V and 0 bases from J, with 12 bases in between. In germline, CDR1 is SGHNT, CDR2 YYREEE (reference sequence). There are 15 residues in the CDR3. CDR3 DNA sequence: TGTGCCAGCAGCCCAGGGGTTTGGAGCACAGATACGCAGTATTTT. The encoded protein is CASSPGVWSTDTQYF.

The V gene is TRBV27, the J gene TRBJ1-2; 7 nucleotides match TRBD1. The CDR3 runs 13 residues. With V trimmed by 2 bases and J by 6 bases, 3 bases remained unmatched. Germline CDR1 and CDR2: MNHEY and SMNVEV (reference sequence). In nucleotides, the CDR3 is TGTGCCAGCAGTTTAATGACAGGGCATGGCTACACCTTC. This codes for CASSLMTGHGYTF.

The chain links TRBV5-4 to TRBJ2-1; D is perhaps TRBD2 (5 bases). Germline lookup yields CDR1 SGHNT and CDR2 YYREEE (reference sequence). The ends were cut back, 0 bases at V and 2 bases at J, with 9 bases in the middle. CDR3 size: 15 residues. This CDR3 reads CASSLGELPYNEQFF. The DNA for the CDR3 is TGTGCCAGCAGCTTGGGGGAGCTCCCCTACAATGAGCAGTTCTTC. The full variable domain, with the rest looked up from reference TRBV5-4 and TRBJ2-1, is ETGVTQSPTHLIKTRGQQVTLRCSSQSGHNTVSWYQQALGQGPQFIFQYYREEENGRGNFPPRFSGLQFPNYSSELNVNALELDDSALYLCASSLGELPYNEQFFGPGTRLTVL.

This clone showed up just once. V usage is TRBV2 and J usage is TRBJ1-4; tentative D call: TRBD1 (5 bases). Germline values: CDR1 SNHLY, CDR2 FYNNEI. This CDR3 is 14 amino acids long. V dropped 7 bases and J dropped 10 bases, with 19 bases sitting between them. The CDR3 sequence: CASTSGTVVAKLFF. CDR3 DNA sequence: TGTGCCAGCACCTCCGGGACTGTGGTCGCAAAACTGTTTTTT.

The gene calls are TRBV5-4 and TRBJ2-3; 11 bases line up with TRBD1. Trimming at V came to 4 bases and at J to 6 bases, leaving 7 bases not matched to a gene. The V gene's germline CDR1 is SGHNT and CDR2 YYREEE (reference sequence). The CDR3 length is 15 residues. Here the CDR3 DNA reads TGTGCCAGCAGCGATCGGACAGGGGGCGCGGATACGCAGTATTTT. Its translation: CASSDRTGGADTQYF.

This clone has just a few counts. The chain is built from TRBV19 and TRBJ2-5; 7 nucleotides match TRBD2. The end of the DNA fits TRBJ2-7 better, so the J call may be wrong. Germline V gene lookup returns CDR1 LNHDA and CDR2 SQIVND (reference sequence). CDR3 length: 18 amino acids. The CDR3 DNA reads as TGTGCCAGTAGTATAAGATCTAGCGGAAGAATGGGGTACTCCGAGCAGTACTTC. Amino acid sequence: CASSIRSSGRMGYSEQYF.

Comments on this clone: One end of the junction fails to match germline, which may point to a read error. This chain links TRBV7-2 with TRBJ2-7, with 7 bases matching TRBD2. The CDR3 runs 15 residues. The germline V gene encodes CDR1 SGHTA and CDR2 FQGNSA. CDR3: CASSVAGQNSYEQYF. CDR3 bases: TGTGCCAGCAGCGTAGCGGGCCAAAACTCCTACGAGCAGTACTTC.

As regards this clone: Other DNA sequences within the sample encode an identical CDR3. The chain links TRBV7-2 to TRBJ2-2, with a tentative D call TRBD1 (5 bases). Germline CDR1 SGHTA, CDR2 FQGNSA. There are 15 residues in the CDR3. V shed 1 base and J shed 5 bases, with 11 bases lying between them. CDR3 region: CASSLGGRATGELFF. The CDR3 DNA reads as TGTGCCAGCAGCTTAGGGGGCAGGGCGACCGGGGAGCTGTTTTTT.

The CDR3 region has the DNA TGTGCCAGCAGCTCGGGACAGGGAAGGGGCTACACCTTC. Translation gives CASSSGQGRGYTF. The chain has TRBV6-5 and TRBJ1-2; 9 bases line up with TRBD1. Germline-derived CDR1 and CDR2 are MNHEY and SVGAGI. CDR3 length: 13 amino acids. The V segment lost 6 bases and the J segment 8 bases; nucleotides outside the gene matches: 7.

This clone showed up just once. The chain has TRBV7-9 and TRBJ2-1, with 7 bases matching TRBD1. Germline V gene sequence: CDR1 SEHNR, CDR2 FQNEAQ (reference sequence). This CDR3 comprises 17 residues. V shed 4 bases, J shed 2 bases, and the junction held 11 bases outside the gene matches. CDR3 in DNA: TGTGCCAGCAGCTCCCGGCGAGACAGGGACACCTACAATGAGCAGTTCTTC. Amino acids: CASSSRRDRDTYNEQFF.

This clone was counted a single time. V and J are TRBV5-1 and TRBJ1-4; weak D call: TRBD1 (6 bases). Germline V gene data show CDR1 as SGHRS and CDR2 as YFSETQ. Deletions cut 2 bases from V and 3 bases from J, with 8 bases between. The CDR3 extends over 14 amino acids. The chain's CDR3 is CASSLDRPNEKLFF. Written as DNA, the CDR3 is TGCGCCAGCAGCTTAGACAGGCCTAATGAAAAACTGTTTTTT.

The chain recombines TRBV5-1 with TRBJ2-1; 9 bases align to TRBD1. Trimming took 2 bases from V and 5 from J; bases not matched to a gene: 2. CDR1 is SGHRS, CDR2 YFSETQ, per germline. There are 14 residues in the CDR3. CDR3 bases: TGCGCCAGCAGCTTCGGGGACAGGGACAATGAGCAGTTCTTC. The encoded protein is CASSFGDRDNEQFF. Full variable domain (outside the CDR3, taken from reference TRBV5-1 and TRBJ2-1): KAGVTQTPRYLIKTRGQQVTLSCSPISGHRSVSWYQQTPGQGLQFLFEYFSETQRNKGNFPGRFSGRQFSNSRSEMNVSTLELGDSALYLCASSFGDRDNEQFFGPGTRLTVL.

The chain combines TRBV5-1 with TRBJ2-7; 11 bases agree with TRBD1. V dropped 5 bases and J dropped 3; count of bases not matched to a gene: 4. Germline assignment: CDR1 SGHRS and CDR2 YFSETQ. The CDR3 runs 14 residues. The CDR3 reads CASRYGTGGYEQYF. CDR3 DNA: TGCGCCAGCAGATATGGGACAGGGGGCTACGAGCAGTACTTC.

The chain uses TRBV30 and TRBJ2-2; D may be TRBD1 (5 bases). Trimming stripped 3 bases from V and 5 bases from J, with 13 bases between. The CDR3 has 14 residues. Looked up from germline, CDR1 is GTSNPN and CDR2 is SVGIG (reference sequence). The CDR3 nucleotides read TGTGCCTGGAGCAGGGTTCTAGGTACCGGGGAGCTGTTTTTT. Translating it yields CAWSRVLGTGELFF.